This TCR beta chain comes out of a study of blood T cells in healthy people across ages. Notes on the study in general: A greater number of naive CD4+ cells and higher diversity distinguished long-lived donors from aged donors. Naive T cell percentage showed a strong correlation with TCR beta diversity.

RNA extraction gave at least 5 micrograms of total RNA per sample. A note on this clonotype: Its antigen is unknown.

The length of the CDR3 is 15 residues. With 2 bases removed from V and 5 bases from J, the gap between germline ends came to 14 bases. A second about 7 to 12 cycle PCR used barcoded and J-beta primers. The template-switch adaptor was a 5' adaptor with 12 random nucleotides. It tagged each cDNA molecule. MiXCR, run by TCRdb on the 5' RACE reads, gives a single entry per CDR3 protein. The data contain about 940,000 distinct CDR3 sequences, 40% to 60% of them seen just once; the ten biggest clones take up 13%. The sequenced sample consisted of blood. The chain links TRBV12-3 or TRBV12-4 to TRBJ2-3; no definite D call. The clonotype was recovered from a man aged 25 to 45 in good health. The CDR3 DNA reads TGTGCCAGCAGTTTAATACAGACGTACCAAGATACGCAGTATTTT. It translates to CASSLIQTYQDTQYF.